These 20 T cell receptor beta chains originate from one sample sequenced in a study of blood T cell repertoires in COVID-19. Sequenced by immunoSEQ multiplex PCR; TCRdb stores in-frame clones only, minus some. The sample contains approximately 350,000 clones, around 86% of which appear only once. Sequenced material: PBMCs or T cells enriched from blood (not recorded which). The source is a woman aged 50 to 65 who had recovered from COVID-19.

The chain joins TRBV5-6 to TRBJ1-4, with 11 nucleotides matching TRBD1. V shed 4 bases and J 11 bases; nucleotides not matched to a gene: 10. The CDR3 extends over 15 amino acids. The V gene's germline CDR1 is SGHDT and CDR2 YYEEEE. In nucleotides, the CDR3 is TGTGCCAGCAGCCGCGGACAGGGGGCAGGAGAGAAACTGTTTTTT. Translation: CASSRGQGAGEKLFF.

The chain is built from TRBV23-1 and TRBJ1-1; 7 bases align to TRBD1. TRBV23-1 is identified as an open reading frame with a role that is uncertain. V shed 6 bases, J shed 1 base, and the junction held 8 bases outside the gene matches. CDR3 length: 15 residues. The CDR3 spells CASSRTWDRNTEAFF. The CDR3, as DNA: TGCGCCAGCAGCCGTACATGGGACAGGAACACTGAAGCTTTCTTT.

The chain employs TRBV4-2 and TRBJ1-6; D ambiguous. Per germline, CDR1 LGHNA and CDR2 YNFKEQ. Trimming left V 0 bases short and J 5 bases short, with 11 bases between. There are 16 residues in the CDR3. The CDR3 sequence: CASSQDLQINNSPLHF. The CDR3 nucleotides are TGTGCCAGCAGCCAAGATCTCCAGATCAATAATTCACCCCTCCACTTT.

The chain couples TRBV6-6 to TRBJ1-2; perhaps TRBD1 as D (5 bases). The germline V gene has CDR1 MNHNY and CDR2 SVGAGI (reference sequence). The CDR3 totals 14 residues. Deletions cut 3 bases from V and 6 bases from J, with 14 bases between. DNA for the CDR3: TGTGCCAGCAGTTATCCCGGGGGGGAGGATGGCTACACCTTC. Its protein product is CASSYPGGEDGYTF.

The chain links TRBV5-6 to TRBJ1-6; 9 positions match TRBD1. This CDR3 comprises 14 residues. Germline CDR1 is SGHDT and CDR2 is YYEEEE. The junction had 5 bases not matched to a gene; V was cut back by 4 bases and J by 9 bases. Here the CDR3 DNA reads TGTGCCAGCAGCGCGGGACAGGGCTTTTCACCCCTCCACTTT. This translates into CASSAGQGFSPLHF.

The chain links TRBV3-1 (or the pseudogene TRBV3-2) to TRBJ2-2, with D unresolved. This CDR3 region has 14 residues. Germline CDR1 is LGHDT and CDR2 is YNNKEL (reference sequence). Trimming left V 1 base short and J 4 bases short, with 7 bases between. Here the CDR3 DNA reads TGTGCCAGCAGCCAAGTGAGAACCACCGGGGAGCTGTTTTTT. Residues: CASSQVRTTGELFF.

The CDR3 DNA reads as TGCGCCAGCAGCCACCCCGGGACACGGAACACCGGGGAGCTGTTTTTT. Its protein is CASSHPGTRNTGELFF. This sequence joins TRBV4-1 and TRBJ2-2; perhaps TRBD1 as D (6 bases). The CDR3 length is 16 residues. V was cut by 3 bases and J by 1 base, with 12 bases left in between. Germline V gene lookup returns CDR1 MGHRA and CDR2 YSYEKL.

The chain has TRBV6-5 and TRBJ1-1; the match to TRBD1 covers 8 bases. The CDR3 runs 16 residues. Germline V gene sequence: CDR1 MNHEY, CDR2 SVGAGI. The V and J ends lost 1 base and 1 base, in that order; junction bases with no gene match: 5. The DNA for the CDR3 is TGTGCCAGCAGTTACTTTCGAGGGACAGGGAACACTGAAGCTTTCTTT. Translating gives CASSYFRGTGNTEAFF.

CDR3 nucleotide sequence: TGTGCCAGCAGCCACAGGGTGACTGAAGCTTTCTTT. Amino acids: CASSHRVTEAFF. V and J are TRBV14 and TRBJ1-1; tentatively, D is TRBD1 (5 bases). This CDR3 region has 12 residues. The V end lost 3 bases, the J end lost 5 bases, and 7 bases lay between the germline ends. Germline V gives CDR1 SGHDN, CDR2 FVKESK.

This clone was observed a handful of times. The genes are TRBV24-1 and TRBJ2-1; 14 positions agree with TRBD2. CDR1 is KGHDR and CDR2 is SFDVKD in the germline V gene. Trimming removed 3 bases from V and 7 bases from J; junction bases left unmatched: 7. The CDR3 is made up of 17 amino acids. The CDR3 sequence: CATSDPRTSGGKNEQFF. The CDR3 DNA follows: TGTGCCACCAGTGATCCACGGACTAGCGGGGGGAAGAATGAGCAGTTCTTC.

This chain uses TRBV30 with TRBJ1-3; D uncertain. The ends were cut back, 4 bases at V and 3 bases at J, with 13 bases in the middle. The CDR3 consists of 14 residues. Germline V gene sequence: CDR1 GTSNPN, CDR2 SVGIG (reference sequence). CDR3 nucleotides: TGTGCCTGGACACCAAAGGGAGTTGGAAACACCATATATTTT. Its protein product is CAWTPKGVGNTIYF.

The chain recombines TRBV6-2 or TRBV6-3 with TRBJ2-7; D not certain. Trimming stripped 6 bases from V and 0 bases from J, with 15 bases between. The CDR3 is 15 amino acids. Germline assignment: CDR1 MNHEY and CDR2 SVGEGT. The CDR3 loop is CASSLPSSASYEQYF. The CDR3 region has the DNA TGTGCCAGCAGCCTTCCCTCTAGTGCCTCCTACGAGCAGTACTTC.

This chain connects TRBV6-1 to TRBJ2-3; 10 nucleotides match TRBD1. This CDR3 has 17 amino acids. V lost 4 bases to trimming and J lost 0 bases; unmatched junction nucleotides: 7. Germline lookup yields CDR1 MNHNS and CDR2 SASEGT. The CDR3 coding sequence is TGTGCCAGCAGTGGGGGACAGGGGCCTTCTAGCACAGATACGCAGTATTTT. Its protein is CASSGGQGPSSTDTQYF.

The chain is built from TRBV29-1 and TRBJ2-3, with 8 bases lining up with TRBD2. The CDR3 spans 17 residues. The germline gives CDR1 SQVTM, CDR2 ANQGSEA. V lost 1 base, J lost 3 bases, and 12 bases stayed unmatched. CDR3 DNA: TGCAGCGTTGAAGTAGCGTCTCGGGGGGGCATGACAGATACGCAGTATTTT. Encoded protein: CSVEVASRGGMTDTQYF.

The rearrangement links TRBV30 to TRBJ1-2; possible D gene TRBD1, 5 bases. In germline, CDR1 is GTSNPN, CDR2 SVGIG (reference sequence). The CDR3 runs 12 residues. Trimming removed 3 bases from V and 8 bases from J, with 13 bases in between. The CDR3 DNA reads TGTGCCTGGAGAGGGCAGGGAGGGGGCTACACCTTC. Translating gives CAWRGQGGGYTF.

This clone was observed a few times. V is TRBV30 and J is TRBJ1-3; TRBD1 aligns across 9 bases. In germline, CDR1 is GTSNPN, CDR2 SVGIG (reference sequence). Trimming at V came to 0 bases and at J to 4 bases, leaving 4 bases not matched to a gene. CDR3 size: 15 residues. The CDR3 here is CAWSVNRGQGNTIYF. The CDR3 DNA sequence: TGTGCCTGGAGTGTAAACAGGGGGCAAGGAAACACCATATATTTT.

J is TRBJ1-3 and V is TRBV11-2; D gene unclear. The V and J ends lost 1 base and 4 bases respectively, with 8 bases between them. The CDR3 is made up of 14 amino acids. From germline, CDR1 is SGHAT and CDR2 FQNNGV. The CDR3 nucleotides read TGTGCCAGCAGCTTAGTTTCCTCCGGAAACACCATATATTTT. Its translation: CASSLVSSGNTIYF.

This chain connects TRBV5-1 to TRBJ1-1; D not resolved. Trimming left V 3 bases short and J 3 bases short, with 3 bases between. Germline assignment: CDR1 SGHRS and CDR2 YFSETQ. The CDR3 sequence is 11 residues long. The CDR3 protein is CASSSDTEAFF. The DNA for the CDR3 is TGCGCCAGCAGCTCGGACACTGAAGCTTTCTTT.

The genes are TRBV6-2 or TRBV6-3 and TRBJ2-3, with D unresolved. V was trimmed by 10 bases and J by 0 bases, leaving 17 bases between them. Germline CDR1 reads MNHEY; CDR2 reads SVGEGT. The CDR3 totals 15 residues. The CDR3 loop reads CATSQTRVSTDTQYF. DNA for the CDR3: TGTGCCACCAGCCAGACTCGAGTAAGCACAGATACGCAGTATTTT.

The V call is TRBV18, the J call TRBJ2-7; 8 bases are a match to TRBD1. The CDR3 sequence is 16 residues long. Germline CDR1 and CDR2: KGHSH and LQKENI. The junction had 9 bases not matched to a gene; V was cut back by 5 bases and J by 0 bases. The CDR3 loop reads CASSSQGAITSYEQYF. CDR3 bases: TGTGCCAGCTCATCCCAGGGGGCCATCACCTCCTACGAGCAGTACTTC.